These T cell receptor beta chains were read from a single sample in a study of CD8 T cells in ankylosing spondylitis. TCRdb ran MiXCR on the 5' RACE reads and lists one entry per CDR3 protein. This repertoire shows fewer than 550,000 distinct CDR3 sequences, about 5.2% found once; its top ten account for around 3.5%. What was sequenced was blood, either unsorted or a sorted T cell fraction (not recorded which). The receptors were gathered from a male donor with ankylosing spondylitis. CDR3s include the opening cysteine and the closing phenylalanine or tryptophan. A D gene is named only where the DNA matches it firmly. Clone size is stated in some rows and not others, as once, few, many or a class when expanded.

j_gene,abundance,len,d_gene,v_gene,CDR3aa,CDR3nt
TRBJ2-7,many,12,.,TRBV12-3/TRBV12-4,CASSFARGEQYF,TGTGCCAGCAGTTTCGCCCGAGGGGAGCAGTACTTC
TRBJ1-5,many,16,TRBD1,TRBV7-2,CASSYTNRGRNQPQHF,TGTGCCAGCAGCTATACTAACAGGGGGCGAAATCAGCCCCAGCATTTT
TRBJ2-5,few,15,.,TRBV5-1,CASTKAAGAGETQYF,TGCGCCAGCACAAAGGCGGCGGGGGCAGGGGAGACCCAGTACTTC
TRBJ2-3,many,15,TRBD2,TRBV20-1,CSASRPTSGTDTQYF,TGCAGTGCTAGCCGGCCGACTAGCGGAACAGATACGCAGTATTTT
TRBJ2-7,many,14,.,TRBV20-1,CSAREWGDSYEQYF,TGCAGTGCTAGAGAATGGGGAGACTCCTACGAGCAGTACTTC
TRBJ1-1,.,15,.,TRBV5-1,CASSLRGQGETEAFF,TGCGCCAGCAGCCTGCGGGGGCAGGGAGAGACTGAAGCTTTCTTT
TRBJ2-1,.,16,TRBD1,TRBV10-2,CASGKTGSSSYNEQFF,TGCGCCAGCGGAAAGACAGGGTCAAGCTCCTACAATGAGCAGTTCTTC
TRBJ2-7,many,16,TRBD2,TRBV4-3,CASSQDWLAARYEQYF,TGCGCCAGCAGCCAAGATTGGCTAGCGGCTAGGTACGAGCAGTACTTC
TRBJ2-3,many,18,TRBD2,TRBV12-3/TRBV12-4,CASSLEREELSSTDTQYF,TGTGCCAGCAGTTTAGAGCGGGAGGAATTGTCCAGCACAGATACGCAGTATTTT
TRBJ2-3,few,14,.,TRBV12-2,CASRRLPSTDTQYF,TGTGCAAGTCGCCGACTACCAAGCACAGATACGCAGTATTTT
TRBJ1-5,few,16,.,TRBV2,CASTGLSPYSNQPQHF,TGTGCCAGCACGGGACTGAGCCCTTATAGCAATCAGCCCCAGCATTTT
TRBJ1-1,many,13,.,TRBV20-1,CSAQIGGGTEAFF,TGCAGTGCCCAAATCGGCGGGGGCACTGAAGCTTTCTTT
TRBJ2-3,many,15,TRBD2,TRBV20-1,CSARRAGAGTDTQYF,TGCAGTGCCAGGCGAGCGGGGGCTGGCACAGATACGCAGTATTTT
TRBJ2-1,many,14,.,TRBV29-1,CSVEERVSYNEQFF,TGCAGCGTTGAAGAGCGGGTATCCTACAATGAGCAGTTCTTC
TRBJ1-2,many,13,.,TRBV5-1,CASRFDGNYGYTF,TGCGCCAGCCGATTCGACGGCAACTATGGCTACACCTTC
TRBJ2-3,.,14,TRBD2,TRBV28,CASSGTRLGDTQYF,TGTGCCAGCAGTGGGACTAGATTAGGGGATACGCAGTATTTT
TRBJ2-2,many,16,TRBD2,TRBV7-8,CASRTSGSTNTGELFF,TGTGCCAGCAGGACTAGCGGGAGTACTAACACCGGGGAGCTGTTTTTT
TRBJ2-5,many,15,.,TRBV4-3,CASSQARDIGETQYF,TGCGCCAGCAGCCAAGCCCGGGACATCGGGGAGACCCAGTACTTC
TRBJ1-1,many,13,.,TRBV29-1,CSVGSRMNTEAFF,TGCAGCGTGGGGAGCCGTATGAACACTGAAGCTTTCTTT
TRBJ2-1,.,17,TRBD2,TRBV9,CASSPGGWRDPYNEQFF,TGTGCCAGCAGCCCCGGGGGGTGGCGTGACCCCTACAATGAGCAGTTCTTC
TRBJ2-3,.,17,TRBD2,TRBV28,CASSLQPGLGGTDTQYF,TGTGCCAGCAGTTTACAACCGGGACTAGGAGGCACAGATACGCAGTATTTT
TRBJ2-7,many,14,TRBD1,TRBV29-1,CSVSTPGQNYEQYF,TGCAGCGTCTCTACCCCGGGACAGAACTACGAGCAGTACTTC
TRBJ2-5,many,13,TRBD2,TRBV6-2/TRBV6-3,CASRAGSEETQYF,TGTGCCAGCAGAGCGGGAAGTGAAGAGACCCAGTACTTC
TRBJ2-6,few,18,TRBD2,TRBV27,CASSTIAGGPSGANVLTF,TGTGCCAGCAGTACGATAGCGGGGGGGCCTTCTGGGGCCAACGTCCTGACTTTC
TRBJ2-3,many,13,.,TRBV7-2,CASSLIGRNTQYF,TGTGCCAGCAGCTTAATTGGGAGGAATACGCAGTATTTT
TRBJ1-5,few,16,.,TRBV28,CASSFLFDGTGQPQHF,TGTGCCAGCAGTTTTCTTTTTGACGGGACGGGTCAGCCCCAGCATTTT
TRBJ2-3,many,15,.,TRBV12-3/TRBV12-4,CASSSGPRNADTQYF,TGTGCCAGCAGTTCCGGGCCCCGGAATGCAGATACGCAGTATTTT
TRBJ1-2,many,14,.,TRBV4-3,CASSQDSTFYGYTF,TGCGCCAGCAGCCAAGACTCAACTTTTTATGGCTACACCTTC
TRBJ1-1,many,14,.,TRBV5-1,CASSPTRRTLEAFF,TGCGCCAGCAGTCCGACAAGGCGGACTCTAGAAGCTTTCTTT
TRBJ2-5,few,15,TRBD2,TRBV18,CASSYMASGMETQYF,TGTGCCAGCTCTTACATGGCTAGCGGGATGGAGACCCAGTACTTC
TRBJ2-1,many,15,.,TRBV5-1,CASSLLQGSYNEQFF,TGCGCCAGCAGCTTGTTGCAGGGCTCCTACAATGAGCAGTTCTTC
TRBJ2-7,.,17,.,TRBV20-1,CSALTRAPKGSGHEQYF,TGCAGTGCTCTAACCCGAGCGCCTAAGGGGTCGGGCCACGAGCAGTACTTC
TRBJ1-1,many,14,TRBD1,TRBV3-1,CASSLLDREAEAFF,TGTGCCAGCAGCCTCCTGGACAGGGAGGCTGAAGCTTTCTTT
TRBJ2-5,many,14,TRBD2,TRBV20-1,CSAMRSGRGETQYF,TGCAGTGCTATGCGTAGCGGGAGGGGAGAGACCCAGTACTTC
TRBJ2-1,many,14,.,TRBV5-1,CASSPRTEYNEQFF,TGCGCCAGCAGCCCTAGGACAGAATACAATGAGCAGTTCTTC
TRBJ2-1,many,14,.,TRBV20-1,CSARVGRDYNEQFF,TGCAGTGCTAGAGTTGGCAGGGATTACAATGAGCAGTTCTTC
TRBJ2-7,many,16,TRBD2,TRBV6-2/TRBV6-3,CASRGLAGGLSYEQYF,TGTGCCAGCAGAGGACTAGCGGGAGGGTTGTCCTACGAGCAGTACTTC
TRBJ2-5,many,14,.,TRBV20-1,CSARGGLAQETQYF,TGCAGTGCTAGAGGAGGGCTGGCCCAAGAGACCCAGTACTTC
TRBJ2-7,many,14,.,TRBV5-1,CASSYLAGMNEQYF,TGCGCCAGCAGCTACCTAGCCGGCATGAACGAGCAGTACTTC
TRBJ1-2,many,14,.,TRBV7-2,CASSLVAVNRGYTF,TGTGCCAGCAGCTTAGTAGCAGTCAACAGGGGCTACACCTTC
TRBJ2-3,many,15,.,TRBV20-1,CSARVRDRGGDTQYF,TGCAGTGCTAGAGTTCGAGATCGTGGAGGAGATACGCAGTATTTT
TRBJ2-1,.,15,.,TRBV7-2,CASSLGRLAYNEQFF,TGTGCCAGCAGCCTAGGGCGACTGGCATACAATGAGCAGTTCTTC
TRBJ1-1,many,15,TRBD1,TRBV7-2,CASSFRGRGDTEAFF,TGTGCCAGCAGCTTCAGGGGGCGCGGTGACACTGAAGCTTTCTTT
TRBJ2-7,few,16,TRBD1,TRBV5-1,CASSAGQGGISYEQYF,TGCGCCAGCAGCGCGGGACAGGGAGGCATCTCCTACGAGCAGTACTTC
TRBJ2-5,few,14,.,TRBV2,CASSESRTQETQYF,TGTGCCAGCAGTGAATCCCGCACCCAAGAGACCCAGTACTTC
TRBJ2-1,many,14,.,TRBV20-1,CSATTVSSYNEQFF,TGCAGTGCTACCACCGTCAGCTCCTACAATGAGCAGTTCTTC
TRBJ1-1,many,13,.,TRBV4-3,CASSPGHTYEAFF,TGCGCCAGCAGCCCCGGACACACTTATGAAGCTTTCTTT
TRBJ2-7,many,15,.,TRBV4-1,CASSLEGFRGYEQYF,TGCGCCAGCAGCCTGGAGGGGTTTCGAGGGTACGAGCAGTACTTC
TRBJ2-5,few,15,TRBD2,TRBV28,CASTLIAGVGETQYF,TGTGCCAGCACCCTGATAGCGGGAGTGGGGGAGACCCAGTACTTC
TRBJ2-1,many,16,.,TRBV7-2,CASSLVGVSSYNEQFF,TGTGCCAGCAGCTTAGTCGGGGTCAGCTCCTACAATGAGCAGTTCTTC
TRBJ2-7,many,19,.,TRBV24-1,CATSDPCIPDRGDFDEQYF,TGTGCCACCAGTGACCCCTGTATCCCGGACAGAGGGGACTTCGACGAGCAGTACTTC
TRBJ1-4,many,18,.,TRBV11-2,CASSLGAFLFSTNEKLFF,TGTGCCAGCAGCCTTGGGGCTTTCCTCTTTTCAACTAATGAAAAACTGTTTTTT
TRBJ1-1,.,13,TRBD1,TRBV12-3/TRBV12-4,CASSPGQGEEAFF,TGTGCCAGCAGCCCGGGACAGGGGGAAGAAGCTTTCTTT
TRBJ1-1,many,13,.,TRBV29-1,CSVEGHLNTEAFF,TGCAGCGTTGAAGGACACCTGAACACTGAAGCTTTCTTT
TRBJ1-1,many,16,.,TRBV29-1,CSVATPGEGLNTEAFF,TGCAGCGTTGCCACCCCCGGGGAGGGTCTGAACACTGAAGCTTTCTTT